A single sample is the source of the 8 T cell receptor beta chains below, sequenced in a study of control samples from healthy donors and cancer patients. Libraries were prepared by immunoSEQ multiplex PCR; TCRdb keeps only in-frame clonotypes and omits some of them. The sample yields some 28,000 clones, roughly 85% seen once. Specimen: PBMCs. The receptors were sampled from a man aged 55 to 70 with head and neck cancer.

The V gene is TRBV19, the J gene TRBJ2-1, with 8 nucleotides matching TRBD2. The CDR3 runs to 16 residues. V lost 1 base and J lost 7; bases outside the gene matches: 9. Germline V gives CDR1 LNHDA, CDR2 SQIVND (reference sequence). CDR3 sequence: CASSIAYGRAFNEQFF. CDR3 nucleotides: TGTGCCAGTAGTATAGCCTACGGGAGGGCCTTTAATGAGCAGTTCTTC.

The chain joins TRBV4-1 to TRBJ2-7; either TRBD1 or TRBD2 may supply D (6 bases each). Germline V gives CDR1 MGHRA, CDR2 YSYEKL. The V gene lost 2 bases and the J gene lost 0 bases, with 20 bases spanning the gap. The CDR3 has 18 residues. As DNA, the CDR3 is TGCGCCAGCAGCCAACTTAAATTACTTCGGGGGCACTCCTACGAGCAGTACTTC. It translates to CASSQLKLLRGHSYEQYF.

This rearrangement joins TRBV19 to TRBJ2-1; D might be TRBD2 (5 bases). Trimming took 5 bases from V and 6 from J, leaving 8 bases between them. This CDR3 is built from 12 residues. Per the germline V gene, CDR1 is LNHDA and CDR2 is SQIVND (reference sequence). The CDR3 sequence: CASSLGSNEQFF. The CDR3 bases are TGTGCCAGTAGTCTAGGGAGCAATGAGCAGTTCTTC.

This clone showed up just once. This chain connects TRBV11-2 to TRBJ1-2, with D unresolved. In germline, CDR1 is SGHAT, CDR2 FQNNGV. The CDR3 contains 13 residues. Trimming removed 1 base from V and 3 bases from J, with 6 bases in between. The CDR3 loop reads CASSLGGHYGYTF. In DNA form, the CDR3 reads TGTGCCAGCAGCTTAGGAGGGCACTATGGCTACACCTTC.

V is TRBV19 and J is TRBJ2-2, with D perhaps given as TRBD1 or TRBD2 (5 bases each). The germline V gene encodes CDR1 LNHDA and CDR2 SQIVND (reference sequence). Trimming removed 0 bases from V and 13 bases from J, with 21 bases in between. The CDR3 runs 16 residues. CDR3 nucleotides: TGTGCCAGTAGTATAGAAGGCGCCGGGACCCCGTCGGGGCTGTTTTTT. It encodes CASSIEGAGTPSGLFF.

The chain is built from TRBV30 and TRBJ2-1; no firm D call. Trimming removed 8 bases at V and 6 bases at J, with 11 bases between. This CDR3 spans 11 amino acids. The V gene's germline CDR1 is GTSNPN and CDR2 SVGIG (reference sequence). Here the CDR3 reads CAGKSFNEQFF. CDR3 DNA: TGTGCCGGAAAGAGTTTCAATGAGCAGTTCTTC.

The V call is TRBV6-6, the J call TRBJ2-7; 10 nucleotides agree with TRBD1. The CDR3 has 15 residues. The germline V gene has CDR1 MNHNY and CDR2 SVGAGI (reference sequence). The V gene end was trimmed by 5 bases and the J gene end by 7 bases; junction bases not matched to a gene: 11. In nucleotides, the CDR3 is TGTGCCAGCAGTCGCGACCGAGACAGGGGGCTGGAGCAGTACTTC. It encodes CASSRDRDRGLEQYF.

The chain employs TRBV6-5 and TRBJ2-3; weak D call: TRBD1 (5 bases). CDR1 and CDR2 from the germline V gene are MNHEY and SVGAGI. V was pared by 0 bases and J by 7 bases, with 17 bases between. The CDR3 covers 16 residues. CDR3 nucleotides: TGTGCCAGCAGTTACTCGATGTTAAGGGGAACAAATACGCAGTATTTT. Translation: CASSYSMLRGTNTQYF.